Listed here is a single TCR beta chain. The sample originates from a study of blood T cell repertoires in COVID-19. Turning to the study itself: Samples of COVID-19 (acute and convalescent) were obtained from the United States, Italy and Spain. Sample material is recorded as cDNA or gDNA derived from T cells, B-cell-depleted T cells, or PBMCs.

Seattle cases were enrolled at active infection and followed longitudinally. This CDR3 has 14 residues. Trimming shortened V by 6 bases and J by 2 bases, and 10 bases separated the two germline ends. Germline V CDR1 and CDR2: MGHDK, SYGVNS. Methods used by the authors: Nucleated cell number was recorded as an estimate derived from reference gene primer amplification. The assay was immunoSEQ multiplex PCR, and TCRdb's table has in-frame clones only and misses some. That table supplies the V and J calls and clone size; D and trimming were determined from the DNA. The sample includes approximately 500,000 clones, roughly nine tenths of them seen just once.

The rearrangement uses TRBV25-1 and TRBJ2-2; possible D gene TRBD2, 6 bases. This receptor was identified in a young man with COVID-19, enrolled during active disease. Material: peripheral blood. The CDR3 DNA reads as TGTGCCAGCAGGGCGGGGAGAAACACCGGGGAGCTGTTTTTT. It is translated as CASRAGRNTGELFF.